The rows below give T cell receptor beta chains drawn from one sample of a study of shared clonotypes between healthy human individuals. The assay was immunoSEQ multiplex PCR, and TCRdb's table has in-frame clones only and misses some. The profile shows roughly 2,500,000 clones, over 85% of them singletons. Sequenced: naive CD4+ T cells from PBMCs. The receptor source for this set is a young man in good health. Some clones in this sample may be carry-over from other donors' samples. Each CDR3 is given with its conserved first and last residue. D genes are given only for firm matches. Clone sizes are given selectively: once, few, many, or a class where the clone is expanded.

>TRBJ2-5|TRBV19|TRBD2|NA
CASSIGLAAGETQYF
TGTGCCAGTAGTATAGGGCTAGCGGCGGGCGAGACCCAGTACTTC
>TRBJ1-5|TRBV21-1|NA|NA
CASMGDDDQPQHF
TGTGCCTCAATGGGAGACGACGATCAGCCCCAGCATTTT
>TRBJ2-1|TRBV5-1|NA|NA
CASSKTTDSSSYNEQFF
TGCGCCAGCAGCAAAACGACAGATTCAAGCTCCTACAATGAGCAGTTCTTC
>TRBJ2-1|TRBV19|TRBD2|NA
CASSLDPSGRYNEQFF
TGTGCCAGTAGTCTAGATCCTAGCGGGAGGTATAATGAGCAGTTCTTC
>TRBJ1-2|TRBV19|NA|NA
CASSTNSFAGYTF
TGTGCCAGTAGTACCAACAGTTTTGCAGGCTACACCTTC
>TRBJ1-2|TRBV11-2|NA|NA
CASSSTTPNYGYTF
TGTGCCAGCAGCTCGACCACGCCAAACTATGGCTACACCTTC
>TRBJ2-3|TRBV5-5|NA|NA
CASSLVSRQDRTDTQYF
TGTGCCAGCAGCTTGGTTTCCCGACAGGATCGCACAGATACGCAGTATTTT
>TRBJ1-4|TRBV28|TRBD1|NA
CASSSSGTGDEKLFF
TGTGCCAGCAGTTCCTCCGGGACAGGGGATGAAAAACTGTTTTTT
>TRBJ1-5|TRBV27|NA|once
CASGGVGAGNQPQHF
TGTGCCAGCGGGGGGGTAGGGGCAGGGAATCAGCCCCAGCATTTT
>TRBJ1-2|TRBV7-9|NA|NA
CASGQDYGYTF
TGTGCCAGCGGGCAGGACTATGGCTACACCTTC
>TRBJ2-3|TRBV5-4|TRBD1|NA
CASSHLTGQRTDTQYF
TGTGCCAGCAGCCACCTGACAGGGCAGCGCACAGATACGCAGTATTTT
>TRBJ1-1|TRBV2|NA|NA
CASSSTRGTEAFF
TGTGCCAGCAGTTCGACAAGGGGCACTGAAGCTTTCTTT
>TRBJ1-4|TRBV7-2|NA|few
CASSLYGNNEKLFF
TGTGCCAGCAGCTTATACGGGAATAATGAAAAACTGTTTTTT
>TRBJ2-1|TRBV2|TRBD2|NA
CASSQLPGTMSVNEQFF
TGTGCCAGCAGTCAACTTCCCGGGACTATGTCTGTGAATGAGCAGTTCTTC
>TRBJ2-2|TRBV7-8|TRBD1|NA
CASSLRDRVAGELFF
TGTGCCAGCAGCTTGCGGGACAGGGTCGCCGGGGAGCTGTTTTTT
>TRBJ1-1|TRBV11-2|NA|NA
CASSLDRGALNTEAFF
TGTGCCAGCAGCTTAGATCGCGGGGCATTGAACACTGAAGCTTTCTTT
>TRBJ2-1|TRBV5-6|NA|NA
CASSWQGNHNNEQFF
TGTGCCAGCAGCTGGCAGGGGAACCACAACAATGAGCAGTTCTTC
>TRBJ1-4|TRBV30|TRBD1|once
CAWAPLQGANEKLFF
TGTGCCTGGGCCCCCCTACAGGGGGCTAATGAAAAACTGTTTTTT
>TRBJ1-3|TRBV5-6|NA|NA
CASSASGNTIYF
TGTGCCAGCAGCGCGTCTGGAAACACCATATATTTT
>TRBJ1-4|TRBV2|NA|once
CASGIEAIVGKLFF
TGTGCCAGTGGTATTGAGGCAATAGTAGGAAAACTGTTTTTT
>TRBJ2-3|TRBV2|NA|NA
CASKPTTQYF
TGTGCCAGCAAGCCAACTACGCAGTATTTT
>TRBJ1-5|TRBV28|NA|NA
CASSLSPEQPQHF
TGTGCCAGCAGCCTATCCCCGGAACAGCCCCAGCATTTT
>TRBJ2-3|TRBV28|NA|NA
CASTLGGIGQYF
TGTGCCAGCACCCTGGGGGGAATCGGGCAGTATTTT
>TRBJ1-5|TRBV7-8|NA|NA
CASSLEWSQPQHF
TGTGCCAGCAGCTTAGAATGGTCCCAGCCCCAGCATTTT
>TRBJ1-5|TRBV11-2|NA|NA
CASSLAQARTIPNQPQHF
TGTGCCAGCAGCTTAGCACAAGCCAGGACAATTCCTAATCAGCCCCAGCATTTT
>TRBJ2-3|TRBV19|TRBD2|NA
CASSIGGGRADLGTDTQYF
TGTGCCAGTAGTATCGGGGGCGGGAGGGCCGATCTCGGCACAGATACGCAGTATTTT
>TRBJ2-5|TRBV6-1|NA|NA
CASSEARYNRRLQETQYF
TGTGCCAGCAGTGAAGCTCGCTATAACCGCAGGCTCCAAGAGACCCAGTACTTC
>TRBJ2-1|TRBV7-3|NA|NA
CASSLREDSYNEQFF
TGTGCCAGCAGCTTGAGGGAGGACTCCTACAATGAGCAGTTCTTC
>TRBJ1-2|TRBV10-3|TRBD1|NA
CAISESEGAGGYTF
TGTGCCATCAGTGAGTCTGAGGGGGCAGGTGGCTACACCTTC
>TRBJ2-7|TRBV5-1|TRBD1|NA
CASRTGTGGYEQYF
TGCGCCAGCAGGACGGGGACAGGGGGCTACGAGCAGTACTTC
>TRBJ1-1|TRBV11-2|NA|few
CASSSGITEAFF
TGTGCCAGCAGCTCAGGGATCACTGAAGCTTTCTTT
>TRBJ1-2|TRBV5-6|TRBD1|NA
CASSRTGVQANYGYTF
TGTGCCAGCAGCCGGACAGGGGTGCAAGCTAACTATGGCTACACCTTC
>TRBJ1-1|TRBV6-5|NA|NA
CASSYRQRNTEAFF
TGTGCCAGCAGTTACAGACAGAGAAACACTGAAGCTTTCTTT
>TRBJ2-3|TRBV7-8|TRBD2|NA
CASSFPPRAGVHSDTQYF
TGTGCCAGCAGTTTCCCCCCGCGGGCGGGAGTCCATTCAGATACGCAGTATTTT
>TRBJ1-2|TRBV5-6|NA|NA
CASSRGQHYGYTF
TGTGCCAGCAGCAGAGGACAGCACTATGGCTACACCTTC
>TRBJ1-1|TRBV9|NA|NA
CASSKGGATEAFF
TGTGCCAGCAGCAAGGGAGGGGCCACTGAAGCTTTCTTT
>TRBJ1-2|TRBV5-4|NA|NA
CASSLTGPHGYTF
TGTGCCAGCAGCTTGACAGGGCCCCATGGCTACACCTTC
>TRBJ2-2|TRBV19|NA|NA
CASRRDRGTGELFF
TGTGCCAGTAGGAGGGACCGTGGCACCGGGGAGCTGTTTTTT
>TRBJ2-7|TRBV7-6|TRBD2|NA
CASTPGLETDEQYF
TGTGCCAGCACCCCGGGACTAGAGACCGACGAGCAGTACTTC
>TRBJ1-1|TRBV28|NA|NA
CASSLRDNTEAFF
TGTGCCAGCAGTTTAAGGGACAACACTGAAGCTTTCTTT
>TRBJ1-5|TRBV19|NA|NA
CASSIETGYNQPQHF
TGTGCCAGTAGTATAGAGACGGGATACAATCAGCCCCAGCATTTT
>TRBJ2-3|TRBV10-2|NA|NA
CASRRASDTQYF
TGCGCCAGTCGGAGGGCGTCAGATACGCAGTATTTT
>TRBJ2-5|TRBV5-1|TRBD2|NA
CASRPGGSGETQYF
TGCGCCAGCAGGCCGGGGGGGAGCGGAGAGACCCAGTACTTC
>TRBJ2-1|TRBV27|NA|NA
CASSLRGSYNEQFF
TGTGCCAGCAGTTTAAGAGGTTCCTACAATGAGCAGTTCTTC
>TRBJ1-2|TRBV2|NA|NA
CASSTRPGRMNGYTF
TGTGCCAGCAGTACCCGACCGGGACGGATGAATGGCTACACCTTC
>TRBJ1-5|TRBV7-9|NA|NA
CASSLAGQVNQPQHF
TGTGCCAGCAGCTTAGCTGGACAAGTCAATCAGCCCCAGCATTTT
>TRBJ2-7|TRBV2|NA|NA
CASSAARQSYEQYF
TGTGCCAGCAGTGCTGCTAGGCAATCTTACGAGCAGTACTTC
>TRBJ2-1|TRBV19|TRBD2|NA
CASREREYPDNEQFF
TGTGCCAGTAGAGAGCGGGAGTACCCTGACAATGAGCAGTTCTTC